The subject of this entry is one TCR beta chain. Its antigen is unidentified. CDR1 SEHNR and CDR2 FQNEAQ come from the germline V gene (reference sequence). The CDR3 runs 15 residues. V lost 1 base and J 0 bases, leaving 9 bases between the germline ends. These data originate in a study of PD-1 blockade in classical Hodgkin lymphoma. Following autologous stem cell transplantation, relapse occurred in every patient, and exposure to brentuximab vedotin varied. Study-wide results and limits: Researchers reported that CD4+ TCR diversity, though not CD8+, rose significantly by C4D1.

Sequencing used immunoSEQ multiplex PCR; TCRdb keeps in-frame clones, though not all of them. The sample shows approximately 12,000 clones, roughly 78% of them seen only once. This chain uses TRBV7-9 with TRBJ1-1; unclear D gene. Here the sequenced sample was peripheral blood mononuclear cells (PBMCs), taken at baseline. This receptor was obtained from a human donor with classical Hodgkin lymphoma. The CDR3 coding sequence is TGTGCCAGCAGCTTAGGGCGGGGAGTGAACACTGAAGCTTTCTTT. Protein product: CASSLGRGVNTEAFF.